One sample yielded the 17 T cell receptor beta chains listed below, sequenced in a study of blood T cells in healthy people across ages. Primed by a sample-barcoded 5' primer and a J-beta primer mix, a second PCR proceeded for roughly 7 to 11 cycles. TCRdb reprocessed the 5' RACE reads with MiXCR, giving one entry per CDR3 protein. This table holds some 1 million distinct CDR3 sequences, around 43% found once. Specimen: blood. Receptors originate from a woman between 55 and 75 years old in good health.

This chain joins TRBV7-8 and TRBJ2-5; 8 bases are a match to TRBD2. Germline V gene lookup returns CDR1 SGHVS and CDR2 FQNEAQ. The CDR3 spans 19 residues. The J segment lost 2 bases and the V segment lost 0 bases, leaving 14 bases of the junction unmatched. The CDR3 region has the DNA TGTGCCAGCAGCTTAGCGCTCGGGGGGGCAGGGTGGCCACAAGAGACCCAGTACTTC. Translated: CASSLALGGAGWPQETQYF.

This clonotype was recorded a few times. The chain carries TRBV9 and TRBJ1-4; D might be TRBD1 (6 bases). Germline V gene lookup returns CDR1 SGDLS and CDR2 YYNGEE. This CDR3 comprises 15 residues. Trimming took off 1 base at V and 4 bases at J, with 11 bases between the two ends. Here the CDR3 reads CASSVQTGLNEKLFF. The DNA for the CDR3 is TGTGCCAGCAGCGTACAGACAGGACTTAATGAAAAACTGTTTTTT.

The rearrangement links TRBV9 to TRBJ1-6, with 10 bases that match TRBD1. Unmatched junction bases numbered 0, after V lost 0 bases and J lost 9 bases. Germline V gene lookup returns CDR1 SGDLS and CDR2 YYNGEE. This CDR3 spans 14 amino acids. CDR3 nucleotide sequence: TGTGCCAGCAGCGTAGGACAGGGGGCTTCACCCCTCCACTTT. Amino acid sequence: CASSVGQGASPLHF.

About this clonotype itself: This could be a read error, since a much larger clone is one nucleotide away. The chain joins TRBV7-2 to TRBJ2-5; the D gene is possibly TRBD2 (5 bases). V dropped 5 bases and J dropped 6 bases, with 19 bases sitting between them. This CDR3 region has 15 residues. CDR1 and CDR2 (germline): SGHTA, FQGNSA. The DNA for the CDR3 is TGTGCCAGCAGCCCACGTAGTTCAGACGGGAAGACCCAGTACTTC. Translated, it gives CASSPRSSDGKTQYF.

The rearrangement links TRBV20-1 to TRBJ2-4; tentative D call: TRBD2 (6 bases). Trimming cost V 6 bases and J 0 bases, with 12 bases left between them. This CDR3 is 14 amino acids long. CDR1 DFQATT and CDR2 SNEGSKA come from the germline V gene (reference sequence). CDR3 coding DNA: TGCAGTGCGGGAAGGAGGGGAGCCAAAAACATTCAGTACTTC. Residues: CSAGRRGAKNIQYF.

This clonotype was counted only a few times. The V gene is TRBV29-1, the J gene TRBJ2-3; D remains unclear. The germline CDR1 and CDR2 sequences are SQVTM and ANQGSEA. Trimming took off 3 bases at V and 2 bases at J, with 9 bases between the two ends. The CDR3 contains 13 residues. CDR3 region: CSVETGPTDTQYF. Here the CDR3 DNA reads TGCAGCGTTGAGACGGGCCCCACAGATACGCAGTATTTT.

The CDR3 sequence: CASSMRGDYTDTQYF. DNA for the CDR3: TGTGCCAGCAGCATGCGGGGGGACTACACAGATACGCAGTATTTT. This rearrangement joins TRBV4-2 to TRBJ2-3, with 8 positions matching TRBD2. The CDR3 has 15 amino acids. Germline assignment: CDR1 LGHNA and CDR2 YNFKEQ. Unmatched junction bases numbered 6, after V lost 5 bases and J lost 2 bases.

This clonotype was observed many times. The rearrangement links TRBV6-1 to TRBJ2-3; D remains unclear. The CDR3 covers 12 residues. CDR1 is MNHNS, CDR2 SASEGT, per germline. V was shortened by 7 bases and J by 0 bases, with 5 bases between the two germline ends. The CDR3 loop is CASKTSTDTQYF. DNA for the CDR3: TGTGCCAGCAAAACTAGCACAGATACGCAGTATTTT.

The rearrangement uses TRBV30 and TRBJ2-5; D may be TRBD1 (5 bases). Germline V gene data show CDR1 as GTSNPN and CDR2 as SVGIG (reference sequence). The CDR3 is 16 amino acids. Between the trimmed V and J ends, which lost 4 bases and 4 bases, there was a span of 22 bases. The CDR3 protein is CAWKRWGRDWGETQYF. The CDR3 nucleotides read TGTGCCTGGAAACGGTGGGGCAGGGATTGGGGAGAGACCCAGTACTTC.

The chain has TRBV28 and TRBJ1-2; TRBD1 matches at 8 bases. Germline CDR1 is MDHEN and CDR2 is SYDVKM. J was trimmed by 5 bases and V by 5 bases; bases with no gene match: 10. The CDR3 is made up of 15 amino acids. The CDR3 loop is CASSPGAGGAYGYTF. The CDR3 DNA reads as TGTGCCAGCAGTCCAGGGGCAGGGGGCGCGTATGGCTACACCTTC.

This chain joins TRBV27 and TRBJ2-5; tentatively, D is TRBD1 or TRBD2 (6 bases each). The J call may not be correct, given that the DNA end is closer to TRBJ2-7. CDR1 and CDR2 (germline): MNHEY, SMNVEV (reference sequence). The CDR3 totals 12 residues. CDR3 coding DNA: TGTGCCAGCAGTTTCCCGGGGGCCGAGCAGTACTTC. Translating gives CASSFPGAEQYF.

There are a few counts of this clonotype. The V and J genes are TRBV5-1 and TRBJ2-5; D possibly corresponds to TRBD2 (5 bases). The CDR3 contains 16 residues. Germline V gives CDR1 SGHRS, CDR2 YFSETQ. The V end lost 4 bases, the J end lost 4 bases, and 20 bases lay between the germline ends. The chain's CDR3 is CASSSGPSRLLETQYF. In DNA, the CDR3 is TGCGCCAGCAGCAGCGGACCCAGCAGGTTATTAGAGACCCAGTACTTC. The full variable domain, completed using reference TRBV5-1 and TRBJ2-5, is KAGVTQTPRYLIKTRGQQVTLSCSPISGHRSVSWYQQTPGQGLQFLFEYFSETQRNKGNFPGRFSGRQFSNSRSEMNVSTLELGDSALYLCASSSGPSRLLETQYFGPGTRLLVL.

V and J are TRBV20-1 and TRBJ2-1; D perhaps matches TRBD2 (5 bases). The CDR3 has 16 amino acids. Trimming removed 0 bases at V and 0 bases at J, with 12 bases between. The germline V gene has CDR1 DFQATT and CDR2 SNEGSKA (reference sequence). The CDR3 sequence is CSARDHSGPSYNEQFF. The DNA for the CDR3 is TGCAGTGCTAGAGATCACAGCGGCCCCTCCTACAATGAGCAGTTCTTC.

CDR3 loop: CASSVRGTPGVNEQFF. The CDR3, as DNA: TGTGCCAGCAGCGTACGAGGGACCCCGGGGGTCAATGAGCAGTTCTTC. The rearrangement links TRBV9 to TRBJ2-1; possibly TRBD2 for D (6 bases). The germline V gene has CDR1 SGDLS and CDR2 YYNGEE. The CDR3 totals 16 residues. V lost 1 base and J 6 bases, leaving 17 bases between the germline ends.

The rearrangement links TRBV6-5 to TRBJ1-6; maybe TRBD1 (6 bases). CDR3 length: 14 residues. The germline V and J ends were trimmed by 5 bases and 11 bases, with 16 bases remaining between them. Germline assignment: CDR1 MNHEY and CDR2 SVGAGI. This CDR3 is CASSPGQWRAPLHF. The CDR3 nucleotides read TGTGCCAGCAGTCCCGGACAGTGGAGGGCACCCCTCCACTTT.

V usage is TRBV7-3 and J usage is TRBJ2-5; 10 nucleotides line up with TRBD2. CDR3 length equals 14 residues. Germline CDR1 SGHTA, CDR2 FQGTGA. J lost 7 bases, V lost 1 base, and 3 bases had no gene match. The CDR3 loop is CASSLKAGGGTQYF. CDR3 nucleotides: TGTGCCAGCAGCTTAAAAGCGGGAGGGGGGACCCAGTACTTC.

This clonotype was detected a few times. The CDR3 reads CSVEGRYYGYTF. For the CDR3, the DNA is TGCAGCGTTGAAGGTAGATACTATGGCTACACCTTC. The chain combines TRBV29-1 with TRBJ1-2, with D unresolved. Trimming stripped 1 base from V and 3 bases from J, with 6 bases between. From germline, CDR1 is SQVTM and CDR2 ANQGSEA. This CDR3 is 12 amino acids long.